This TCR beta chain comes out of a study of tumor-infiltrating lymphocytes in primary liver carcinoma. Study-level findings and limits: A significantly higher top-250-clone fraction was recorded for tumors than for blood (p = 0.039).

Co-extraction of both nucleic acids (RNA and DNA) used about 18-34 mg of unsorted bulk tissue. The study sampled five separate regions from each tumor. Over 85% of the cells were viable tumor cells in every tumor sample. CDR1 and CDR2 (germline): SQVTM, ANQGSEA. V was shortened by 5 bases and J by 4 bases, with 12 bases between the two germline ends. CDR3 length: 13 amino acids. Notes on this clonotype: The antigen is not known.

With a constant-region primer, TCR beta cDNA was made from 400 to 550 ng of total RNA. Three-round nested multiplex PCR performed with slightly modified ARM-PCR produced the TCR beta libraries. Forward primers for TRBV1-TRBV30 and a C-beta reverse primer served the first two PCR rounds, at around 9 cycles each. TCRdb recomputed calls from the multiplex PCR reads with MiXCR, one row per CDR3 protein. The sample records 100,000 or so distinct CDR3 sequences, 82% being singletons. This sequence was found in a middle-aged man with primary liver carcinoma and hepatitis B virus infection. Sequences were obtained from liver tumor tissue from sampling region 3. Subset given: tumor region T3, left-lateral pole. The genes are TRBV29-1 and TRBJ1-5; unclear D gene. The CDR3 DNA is TGCAGCGTTCTAGAGTGTCCAAATCAGCCCCAGCATTTT. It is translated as CSVLECPNQPQHF.